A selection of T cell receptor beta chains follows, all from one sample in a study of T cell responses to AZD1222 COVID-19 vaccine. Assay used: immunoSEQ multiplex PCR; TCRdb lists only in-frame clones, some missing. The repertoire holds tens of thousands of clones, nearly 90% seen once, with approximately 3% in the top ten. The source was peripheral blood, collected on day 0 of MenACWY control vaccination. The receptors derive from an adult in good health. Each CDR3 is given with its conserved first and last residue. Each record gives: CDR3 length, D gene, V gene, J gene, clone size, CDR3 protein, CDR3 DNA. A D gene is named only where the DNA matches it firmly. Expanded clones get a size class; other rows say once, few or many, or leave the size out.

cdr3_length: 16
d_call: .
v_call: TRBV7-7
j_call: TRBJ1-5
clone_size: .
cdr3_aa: CASSSVDRHSNQPQHF
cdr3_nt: TGTGCTAGCAGCTCTGTGGACAGACATAGCAATCAGCCCCAGCATTTT

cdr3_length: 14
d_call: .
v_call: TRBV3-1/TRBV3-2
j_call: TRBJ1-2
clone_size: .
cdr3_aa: CASSQQGHSNGYTF
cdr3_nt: TGTGCCAGCAGCCAGCAGGGTCATTCGAATGGCTACACCTTC

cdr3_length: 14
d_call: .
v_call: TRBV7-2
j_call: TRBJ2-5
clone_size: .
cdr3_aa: CASSSNLGGETQYF
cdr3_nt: TGTGCCAGCAGTTCAAACCTGGGGGGAGAGACCCAGTACTTC

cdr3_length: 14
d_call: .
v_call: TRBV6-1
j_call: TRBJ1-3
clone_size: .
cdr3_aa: CASSEGPAGNTIYF
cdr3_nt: TGTGCCAGCAGTGAGGGGCCAGCTGGAAACACCATATATTTT

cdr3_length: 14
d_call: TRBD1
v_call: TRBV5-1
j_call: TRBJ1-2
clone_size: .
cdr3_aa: CASSVPGDSRLYTF
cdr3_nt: TGCGCCAGCAGCGTTCCGGGGGACAGTCGTCTCTACACCTTC

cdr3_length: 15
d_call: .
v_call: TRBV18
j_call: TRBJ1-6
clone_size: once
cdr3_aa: CASSPRDTSNSPLHF
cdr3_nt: TGTGCCAGCTCACCAAGGGACACAAGTAATTCACCCCTCCACTTT

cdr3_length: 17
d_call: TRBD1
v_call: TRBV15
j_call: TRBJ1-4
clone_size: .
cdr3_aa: CATSRGDRGQETEKLFF
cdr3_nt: TGTGCCACCAGCAGGGGCGACAGGGGGCAGGAGACTGAAAAACTGTTTTTT

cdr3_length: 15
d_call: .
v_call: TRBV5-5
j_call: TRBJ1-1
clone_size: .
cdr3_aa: CASSLDPVANTEAFF
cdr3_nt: TGTGCCAGCAGCTTGGATCCCGTTGCGAACACTGAAGCTTTCTTT

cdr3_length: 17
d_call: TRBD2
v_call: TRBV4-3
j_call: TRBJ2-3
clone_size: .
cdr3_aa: CASSQDRVGGGTDTQYF
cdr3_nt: TGCGCCAGCAGCCAAGATCGGGTCGGGGGGGGCACAGATACGCAGTATTTT

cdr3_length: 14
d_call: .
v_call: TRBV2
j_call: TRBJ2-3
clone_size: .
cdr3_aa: CASKRAEGTDTQYF
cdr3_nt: TGTGCCAGCAAGAGGGCAGAGGGCACAGATACGCAGTATTTT

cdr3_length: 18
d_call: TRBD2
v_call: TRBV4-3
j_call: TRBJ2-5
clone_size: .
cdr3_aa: CASSQDRLAGARGETQYF
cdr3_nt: TGCGCCAGCAGCCAAGACAGACTAGCGGGGGCCAGGGGAGAGACCCAGTACTTC

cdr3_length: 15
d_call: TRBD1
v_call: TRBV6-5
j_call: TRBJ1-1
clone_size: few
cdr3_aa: CASSRQGALNTEAFF
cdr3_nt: TGTGCCAGCAGCCGACAGGGGGCACTGAACACTGAAGCTTTCTTT

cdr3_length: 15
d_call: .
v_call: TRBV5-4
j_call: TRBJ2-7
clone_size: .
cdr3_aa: CASSLGRDSYYEQYF
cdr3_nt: TGTGCCAGCAGCCTTGGGCGGGACAGTTACTACGAGCAGTACTTC

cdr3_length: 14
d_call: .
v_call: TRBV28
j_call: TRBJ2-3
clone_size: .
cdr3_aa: CASSLFSRTDTQYF
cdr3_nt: TGTGCCAGCAGTTTATTCTCGCGCACAGATACGCAGTATTTT

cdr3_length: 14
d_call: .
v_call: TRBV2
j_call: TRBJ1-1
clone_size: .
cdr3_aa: CASSRYVSNTEAFF
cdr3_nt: TGTGCCAGCAGCCGTTACGTCAGCAACACTGAAGCTTTCTTT

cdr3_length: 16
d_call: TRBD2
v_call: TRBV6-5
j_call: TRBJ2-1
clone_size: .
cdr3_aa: CASSYKRGPSYNEQFF
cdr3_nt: TGTGCCAGCAGTTACAAGCGGGGGCCCTCCTACAATGAGCAGTTCTTC

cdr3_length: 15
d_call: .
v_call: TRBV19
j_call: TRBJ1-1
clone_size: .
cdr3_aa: CASSMTGGRTAEAFF
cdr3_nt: TGTGCCAGTAGTATGACGGGGGGGCGGACCGCTGAAGCTTTCTTT

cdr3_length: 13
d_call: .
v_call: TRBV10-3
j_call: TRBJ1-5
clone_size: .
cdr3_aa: CAISPGANQPQHF
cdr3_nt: TGTGCCATCAGCCCCGGGGCCAATCAGCCCCAGCATTTT

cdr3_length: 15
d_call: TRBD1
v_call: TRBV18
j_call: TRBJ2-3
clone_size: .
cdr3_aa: CASSPEGGSTDTQYF
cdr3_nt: TGTGCCAGCTCACCAGAAGGGGGCTCCACAGATACGCAGTATTTT

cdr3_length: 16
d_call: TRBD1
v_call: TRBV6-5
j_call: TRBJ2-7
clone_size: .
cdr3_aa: CASSYSFPGQSYEQYF
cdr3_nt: TGTGCCAGCAGTTACTCATTTCCGGGACAGAGTTACGAGCAGTACTTC

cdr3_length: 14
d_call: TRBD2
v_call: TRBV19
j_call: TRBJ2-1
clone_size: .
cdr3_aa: CASSSWTSSNEQFF
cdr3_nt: TGTGCCAGTAGTTCATGGACTAGCTCCAATGAGCAGTTCTTC

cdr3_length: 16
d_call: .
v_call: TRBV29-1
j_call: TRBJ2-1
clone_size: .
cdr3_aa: CSVEMVRRLPYNEQFF
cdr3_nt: TGCAGCGTTGAAATGGTTAGGCGGCTCCCCTACAATGAGCAGTTCTTC

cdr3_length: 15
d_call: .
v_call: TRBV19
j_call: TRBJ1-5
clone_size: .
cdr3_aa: CASSTLGYSNQPQHF
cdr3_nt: TGTGCCAGTAGTACGCTGGGTTATAGCAATCAGCCCCAGCATTTT

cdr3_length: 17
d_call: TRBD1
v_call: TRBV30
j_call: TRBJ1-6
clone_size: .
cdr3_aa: CAWTPGGGGQGSSPLHF
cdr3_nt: TGTGCCTGGACGCCTGGAGGCGGGGGACAGGGGTCTTCACCCCTCCACTTT

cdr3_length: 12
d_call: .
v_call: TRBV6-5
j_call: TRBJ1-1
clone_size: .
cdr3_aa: CASSPGPSLAFF
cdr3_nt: TGTGCCAGCAGCCCCGGGCCCTCTTTGGCTTTCTTT

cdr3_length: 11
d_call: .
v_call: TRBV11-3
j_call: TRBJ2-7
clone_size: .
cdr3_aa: CASSRDGEQYF
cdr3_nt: TGTGCCAGCAGCCGGGACGGAGAGCAGTACTTC

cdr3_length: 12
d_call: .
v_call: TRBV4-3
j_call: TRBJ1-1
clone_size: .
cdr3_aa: CASSQDQTEAFF
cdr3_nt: TGCGCCAGCAGCCAAGATCAGACTGAAGCTTTCTTT

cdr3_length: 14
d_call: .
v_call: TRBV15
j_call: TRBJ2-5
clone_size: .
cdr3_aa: CATSTGTQLTTQYF
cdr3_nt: TGTGCCACCAGCACCGGGACACAATTGACGACCCAGTACTTC

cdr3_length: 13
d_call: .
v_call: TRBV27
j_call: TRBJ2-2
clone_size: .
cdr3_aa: CASKFGGTGELFF
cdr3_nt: TGTGCCAGCAAATTCGGGGGCACCGGGGAGCTGTTTTTT

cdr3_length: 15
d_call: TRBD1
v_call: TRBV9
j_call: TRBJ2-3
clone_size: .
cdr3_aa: CASSVSDRVVDTQYF
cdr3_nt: TGTGCCAGCAGCGTAAGTGACAGGGTAGTAGATACGCAGTATTTT

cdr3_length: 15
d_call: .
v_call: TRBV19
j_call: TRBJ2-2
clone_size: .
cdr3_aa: CASSKPIPSGGELFF
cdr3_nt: TGTGCCAGTAGTAAGCCCATCCCCAGTGGCGGGGAGCTGTTTTTT

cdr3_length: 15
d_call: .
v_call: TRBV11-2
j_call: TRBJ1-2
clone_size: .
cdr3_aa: CASSTRDIANYGYTF
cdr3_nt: TGTGCCAGCAGCACCCGGGACATAGCTAACTATGGCTACACCTTC

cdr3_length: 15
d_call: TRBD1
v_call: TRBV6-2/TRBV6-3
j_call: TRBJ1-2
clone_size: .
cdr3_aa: CASSSRQGYENGYTF
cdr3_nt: TGTGCCAGCAGTTCAAGACAGGGATATGAGAATGGCTACACCTTC

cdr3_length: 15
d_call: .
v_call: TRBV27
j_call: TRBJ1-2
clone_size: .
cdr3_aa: CASSLSGAGGSGYTF
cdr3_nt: TGTGCCAGCAGTTTAAGTGGGGCAGGAGGGAGCGGCTACACCTTC

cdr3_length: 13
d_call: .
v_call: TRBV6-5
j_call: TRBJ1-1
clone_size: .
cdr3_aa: CASSYSGWTEAFF
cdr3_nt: TGTGCCAGCAGTTACTCGGGCTGGACTGAAGCTTTCTTT

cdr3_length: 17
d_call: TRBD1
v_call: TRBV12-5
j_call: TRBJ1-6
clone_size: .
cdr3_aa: CASGLVYNRDSDSPLHF
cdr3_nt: TGTGCTAGTGGTTTGGTGTATAACCGGGACAGTGATTCACCCCTCCACTTT

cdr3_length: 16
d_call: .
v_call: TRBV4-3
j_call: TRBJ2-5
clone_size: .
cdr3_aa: CASSQDSGGPLETQYF
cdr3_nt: TGCGCCAGCAGCCAGGACTCCGGGGGACCCTTGGAGACCCAGTACTTC

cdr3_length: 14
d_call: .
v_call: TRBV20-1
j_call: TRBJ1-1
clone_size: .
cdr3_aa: CSASSGSMNTEAFF
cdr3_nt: TGCAGTGCTAGTTCGGGCAGCATGAACACTGAAGCTTTCTTT

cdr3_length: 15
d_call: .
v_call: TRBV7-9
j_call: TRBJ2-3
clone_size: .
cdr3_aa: CASTNGGTHTDTQYF
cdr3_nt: TGTGCCAGCACCAACGGTGGGACCCACACAGATACGCAGTATTTT

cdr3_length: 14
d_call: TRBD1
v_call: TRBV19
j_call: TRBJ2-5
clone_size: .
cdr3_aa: CATADRDWVETQYF
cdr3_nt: TGTGCCACTGCGGACAGGGACTGGGTAGAGACCCAGTACTTC